The source of this T cell receptor (beta chain) is a study of T cell repertoires in cytomegalovirus infection. A note on this clonotype: Its antigen remains unidentified.

The CDR3 runs to 18 residues. Germline CDR1 is MNHEY and CDR2 is SVGAGI. The V gene end was trimmed by 4 bases and the J gene end by 0 bases; junction bases not matched to a gene: 7. TCRdb processed the reads anew with MiXCR; each CDR3 protein has one entry. The sample has 750,000 to 950,000 distinct CDR3 sequences; about 28% are singletons. The receptor comes from a human donor in good health (CMV status not recorded). Some clones in this sample may be carry-over from other donors' samples. The sequencing used cultured CD8+ T cells from PBMCs, collected from culture after CMV antigen stimulation. V gene TRBV6-5 combines with J gene TRBJ2-1; 12 bases are a match to TRBD2. The CDR3, as DNA: TGTGCCAGCAGTTTAGCTAGCGGGGGGGACAGCTCCTACAATGAGCAGTTCTTC. Translating it yields CASSLASGGDSSYNEQFF.